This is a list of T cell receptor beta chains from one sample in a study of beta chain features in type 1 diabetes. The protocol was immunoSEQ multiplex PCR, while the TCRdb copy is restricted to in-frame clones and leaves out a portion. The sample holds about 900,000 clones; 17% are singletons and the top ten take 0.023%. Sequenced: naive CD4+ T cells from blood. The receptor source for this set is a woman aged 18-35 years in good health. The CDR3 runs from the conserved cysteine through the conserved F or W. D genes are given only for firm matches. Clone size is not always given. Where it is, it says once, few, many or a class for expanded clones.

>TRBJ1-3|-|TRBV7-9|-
CASSLVEGRGNTIYF
TGTGCCAGCAGCTTAGTCGAGGGCAGAGGAAACACCATATATTTT
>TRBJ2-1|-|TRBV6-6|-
CASSYSGGISFF
TGTGCCAGCAGTTACTCCGGAGGAATTTCGTTCTTC
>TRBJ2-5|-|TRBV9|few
CASSASGTAETQYF
TGTGCCAGCAGCGCCTCCGGGACTGCTGAGACCCAGTACTTC
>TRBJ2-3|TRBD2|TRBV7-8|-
CASSLRLAGGTDTQYF
TGTGCCAGCAGCTTACGACTAGCGGGAGGGACAGATACGCAGTATTTT
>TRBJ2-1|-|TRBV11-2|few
CASSLVRGNRDSNEQFF
TGTGCCAGCAGCTTAGTCCGCGGGAACCGGGACAGCAATGAGCAGTTCTTC
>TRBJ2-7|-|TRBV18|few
CASSPPSNLPYEQYF
TGTGCCAGCTCACCACCCTCGAATCTACCCTACGAGCAGTACTTC
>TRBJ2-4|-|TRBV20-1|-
CSASGGDIQYF
TGCAGTGCTAGCGGGGGAGACATTCAGTACTTC
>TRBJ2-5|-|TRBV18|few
CASSPPGVETQYF
TGTGCCAGCTCACCACCAGGGGTGGAGACCCAGTACTTC
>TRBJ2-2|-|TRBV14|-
CASSQKEETNTGELFF
TGTGCCAGCAGCCAGAAGGAAGAGACGAACACCGGGGAGCTGTTTTTT
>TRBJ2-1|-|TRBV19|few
CASSVRQSIYNEQFF
TGTGCCAGTAGTGTCCGACAGAGCATCTACAATGAGCAGTTCTTC
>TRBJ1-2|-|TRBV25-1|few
CASSEGRYYGYTF
TGTGCCAGCAGTGAAGGTCGTTACTATGGCTACACCTTC
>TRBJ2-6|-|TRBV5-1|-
CASSFRGTNVLTF
TGCGCCAGCAGCTTCCGGGGAACCAACGTCCTGACTTTC
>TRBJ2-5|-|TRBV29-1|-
CSVDRTNQETQYF
TGCAGCGTTGACCGCACGAACCAAGAGACCCAGTACTTC
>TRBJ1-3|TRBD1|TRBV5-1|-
CASSLLGQGTGNTIYF
TGCGCCAGCAGCTTACTCGGACAGGGGACCGGAAACACCATATATTTT
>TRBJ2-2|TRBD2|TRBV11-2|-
CASSLTGSGRAEDTGELFF
TGTGCCAGCAGCTTAACGGGGAGCGGGAGGGCCGAGGACACCGGGGAGCTGTTTTTT
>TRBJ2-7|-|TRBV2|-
CASGQGSVVSEQYF
TGTGCCAGCGGGCAGGGGTCAGTTGTTTCCGAGCAGTACTTC
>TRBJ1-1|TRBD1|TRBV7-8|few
CASSFYQTGAKTEAFF
TGTGCCAGCAGCTTTTACCAAACAGGGGCGAAGACTGAAGCTTTCTTT
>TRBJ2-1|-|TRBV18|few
CASSPRVEWGSYNEQFF
TGTGCCAGCTCACCACGGGTTGAATGGGGCTCCTACAATGAGCAGTTCTTC
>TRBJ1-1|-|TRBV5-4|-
CASSLNARGGAEAFF
TGTGCCAGCAGCTTGAATGCCCGGGGCGGCGCTGAAGCTTTCTTT
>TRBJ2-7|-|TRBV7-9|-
CASSTFTYEQYF
TGTGCCAGCAGCACATTTACCTACGAGCAGTACTTC
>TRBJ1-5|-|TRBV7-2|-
CASSFEVGNQPQHF
TGTGCCAGCAGCTTTGAAGTGGGCAATCAGCCCCAGCATTTT
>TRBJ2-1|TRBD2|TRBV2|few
CANSAGETNEQFF
TGTGCCAATTCTGCGGGGGAGACTAATGAGCAGTTCTTC
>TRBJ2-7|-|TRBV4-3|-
CASSQDSGYEQYF
TGCGCCAGCAGCCAAGATAGCGGCTACGAGCAGTACTTC
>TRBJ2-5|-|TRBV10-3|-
CAIRGPSQETQYF
TGTGCCATCAGGGGTCCGTCCCAAGAGACCCAGTACTTC